This TCR beta chain was sequenced in a study of cytomegalovirus exposure and HLA in healthy donors. Findings and limits, study-wide: Per a prior analysis, the majority of TCR beta V segments were productive roughly 87% or roughly 30% of the time.

The CDR3 loop spans 13 amino acids. Germline assignment: CDR1 LGHNA and CDR2 YSLEER. The germline V and J ends were trimmed by 4 bases and 13 bases, with 14 bases remaining between them. Comment on this clone: Its specificity is unknown.

With 60 Vbeta and 13 Jbeta primers, the PCR was carried out. Only in-frame clones appear in the TCRdb table, and some are missing; sequencing was by immunoSEQ multiplex PCR. The sample lists approximately 33,000 clones; 53% were seen once. Input material: PBMCs. The source of this sequence is a woman in her thirties or forties in good health and CMV-seropositive. The chain uses TRBV4-3 and TRBJ1-6; TRBD1 might be the D (6 bases). DNA for the CDR3: TGCGCCAGCAGCCGTGGACAGAAGGAGCCCCTCCACTTT. This gives the protein CASSRGQKEPLHF.